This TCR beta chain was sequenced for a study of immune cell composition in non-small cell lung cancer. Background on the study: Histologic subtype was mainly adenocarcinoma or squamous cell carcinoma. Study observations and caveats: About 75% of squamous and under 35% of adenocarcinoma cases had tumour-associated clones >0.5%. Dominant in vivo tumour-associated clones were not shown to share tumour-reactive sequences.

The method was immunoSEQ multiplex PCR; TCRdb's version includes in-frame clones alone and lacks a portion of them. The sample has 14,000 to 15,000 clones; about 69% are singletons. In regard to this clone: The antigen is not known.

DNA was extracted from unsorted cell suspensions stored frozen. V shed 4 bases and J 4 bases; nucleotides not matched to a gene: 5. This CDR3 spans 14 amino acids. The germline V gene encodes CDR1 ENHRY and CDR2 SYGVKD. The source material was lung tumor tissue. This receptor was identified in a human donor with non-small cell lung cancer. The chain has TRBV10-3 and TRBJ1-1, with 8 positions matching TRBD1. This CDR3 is CAISGQGTSTEAFF. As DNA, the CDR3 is TGTGCCATCAGTGGACAGGGGACGAGCACTGAAGCTTTCTTT.